Listed below are T cell receptor beta chains from one sample, sequenced in a study of cytomegalovirus exposure and HLA in healthy donors. Assay: immunoSEQ multiplex PCR; the TCRdb copy retains only in-frame clones and omits some. The repertoire has about 88,000 clones, 70% to 90% of them found once; the top ten carry around 2.3%. Specimen: PBMCs. The receptors here all came from a man aged 18 to 30 in good health and CMV-seronegative. The CDR3 runs from the conserved cysteine through the conserved F or W. The D gene is left open where the match is weak. Expanded clones get a size class; other rows say once, few or many, or leave the size out.

V: TRBV11-3
D: NA
J: TRBJ2-1
size: NA
length: 14
DNA: TGTGCCAGCAGCATTCGCCGGGGGGCGAATGAGCAGTTCTTC
CDR3: CASSIRRGANEQFF

V: TRBV27
D: NA
J: TRBJ2-5
size: NA
length: 16
DNA: TGTGCCAGCAGTCAATGGTTATCTAGTGTTAAAGAGACCCAGTACTTC
CDR3: CASSQWLSSVKETQYF

V: TRBV6-6
D: NA
J: TRBJ2-6
size: once
length: 16
DNA: TGTGCCAGCAGTTACGACGCAGGGTCTGGGGCCAACGTCCTGACTTTC
CDR3: CASSYDAGSGANVLTF

V: TRBV2
D: NA
J: TRBJ1-2
size: NA
length: 14
DNA: TGTGCCAGCAGTGCGAGGGAGGGGGAATATGGCTACACCTTC
CDR3: CASSAREGEYGYTF

V: TRBV30
D: NA
J: TRBJ1-2
size: NA
length: 14
DNA: TGTGCCGAAAACGACAGGACATCTAACTATGGCTACACCTTC
CDR3: CAENDRTSNYGYTF

V: TRBV28
D: NA
J: TRBJ1-3
size: few
length: 14
DNA: TGTGCCAGCAGGGTGGGGGGGTCTGGAAACACCATATATTTT
CDR3: CASRVGGSGNTIYF

V: TRBV5-8
D: NA
J: TRBJ1-5
size: NA
length: 15
DNA: TGTGCCAGCAGCCACCGGGGGTTGGGCAATCAGCCCCAGCATTTT
CDR3: CASSHRGLGNQPQHF

V: TRBV5-4
D: TRBD2
J: TRBJ2-7
size: NA
length: 16
DNA: TGTGCCAGCAGCCCTGCTGGGTGGGCGGGAGGAAGTGAGCAGTACTTC
CDR3: CASSPAGWAGGSEQYF

V: TRBV6-5
D: TRBD1
J: TRBJ1-2
size: NA
length: 12
DNA: TGTGCCAGCAACAGACAGGGCTATGGCTACACCTTC
CDR3: CASNRQGYGYTF

V: TRBV7-2
D: NA
J: TRBJ2-1
size: NA
length: 11
DNA: TGTGCCAGCAGCACCGCACTAGAGCAGTTCTTC
CDR3: CASSTALEQFF

V: TRBV10-3
D: NA
J: TRBJ2-3
size: NA
length: 11
DNA: TGTGCCATCAGACAGACAGATACGCAGTATTTT
CDR3: CAIRQTDTQYF

V: TRBV7-9
D: TRBD2
J: TRBJ2-1
size: NA
length: 18
DNA: TGTGCCAGCAGCTCCGCGGGACTAGCGGGAGGGGCCTACAATGAGCAGTTCTTC
CDR3: CASSSAGLAGGAYNEQFF

V: TRBV19
D: NA
J: TRBJ1-5
size: NA
length: 14
DNA: TGTGCCAGCCAACAGGGACCTAGCAATCAGCCCCAGCATTTT
CDR3: CASQQGPSNQPQHF

V: TRBV28
D: NA
J: TRBJ2-7
size: NA
length: 12
DNA: TGTGCCAGCAGTTCTTCAGGCTTCGAGCAGTACTTC
CDR3: CASSSSGFEQYF

V: TRBV7-3
D: NA
J: TRBJ2-2
size: NA
length: 14
DNA: TGTGCCAGCAGCTCCGACATCAACACCGGGGAGCTGTTTTTT
CDR3: CASSSDINTGELFF

V: TRBV19
D: TRBD1
J: TRBJ2-6
size: NA
length: 17
DNA: TGTGCCAGTAGTCACGGACAGGGACGTTCTGGGGCCAACGTCCTGACTTTC
CDR3: CASSHGQGRSGANVLTF

V: TRBV6-6
D: NA
J: TRBJ2-2
size: NA
length: 15
DNA: TGTGCCAGCAGTTACCCACAGGACCCCACCGGGGAGCTGTTTTTT
CDR3: CASSYPQDPTGELFF